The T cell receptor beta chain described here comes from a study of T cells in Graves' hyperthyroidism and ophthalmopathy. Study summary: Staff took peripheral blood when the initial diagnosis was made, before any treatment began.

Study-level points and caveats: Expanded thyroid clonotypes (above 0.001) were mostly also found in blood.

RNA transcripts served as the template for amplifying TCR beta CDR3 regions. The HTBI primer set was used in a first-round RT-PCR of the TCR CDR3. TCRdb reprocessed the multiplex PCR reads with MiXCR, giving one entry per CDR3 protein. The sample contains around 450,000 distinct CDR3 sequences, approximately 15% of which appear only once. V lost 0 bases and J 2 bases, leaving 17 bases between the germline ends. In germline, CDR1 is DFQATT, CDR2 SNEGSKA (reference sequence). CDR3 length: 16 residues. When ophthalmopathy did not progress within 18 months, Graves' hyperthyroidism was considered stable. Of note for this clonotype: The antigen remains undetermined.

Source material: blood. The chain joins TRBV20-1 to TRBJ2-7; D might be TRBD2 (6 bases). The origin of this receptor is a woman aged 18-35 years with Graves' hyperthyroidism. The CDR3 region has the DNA TGCAGTGCTAGAGAAGCAACCGGGACTGCTACCTACGAGCAGTACTTC. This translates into CSAREATGTATYEQYF.